This TCR beta chain was sequenced during a study of T-cell reconstitution after alpha-beta-depleted transplantation in children. Unique molecular identifiers were incorporated into the prepared TCRbeta library. One entry per CDR3 protein results from TCRdb running MiXCR on the PCR reads. The sample consists of some 400,000 distinct CDR3 sequences, 20% of them appearing once. This clonotype was seen more than once but under ten times. The CDR3 loop spans 18 amino acids. The V gene's germline CDR1 is SGHKS and CDR2 YYEKEE (reference sequence). V dropped 3 bases and J dropped 6; count of bases not matched to a gene: 9.

The sequence came from a human donor who donated a stem cell graft to a child with acute myeloid leukemia. The rearrangement joins TRBV5-5 to TRBJ2-1; 16 bases match TRBD2. Material: PBMCs from the stem cell graft donor, obtained from the stem cell graft. CDR3 sequence reads: CASSWGTSGRGTFNEQFF. CDR3 bases: TGTGCCAGCAGCTGGGGGACTAGCGGGAGGGGAACTTTCAATGAGCAGTTCTTC.